This T cell receptor (beta chain) was documented in a study of spatial heterogeneity in lung cancer. Study observations and caveats: Tracking of tumor mutation counts was seen in expanded intratumoral alpha and beta TCR counts.

This clonotype has at least ten counts. Its target is unknown. Time point in this sample: sample taken at primary tumor resection. A total of some 70 untreated early-stage non-small cell lung cancer patients served as donors. MiXCR, applied by TCRdb to the 5' RACE reads, yields one record per CDR3 protein. The sample shows about 13,000 distinct CDR3 sequences, over 6.5% of them seen only once. Trimming shortened V by 2 bases and J by 12 bases, and 14 bases separated the two germline ends. Germline-derived CDR1 and CDR2 are LNHDA and SQIVND (reference sequence). The CDR3 has 13 residues. This receptor was identified in a female donor with early-stage non-small cell lung cancer. The specimen comprised lung tumor tissue, sampled at surgery. The chain joins TRBV19 to TRBJ2-1, with D perhaps assigned TRBD1 or TRBD2 (5 bases each). The CDR3 DNA sequence: TGTGCCAGTAGTATACGCGGCTCTGGGGGGCAGTTCTTC. Residues: CASSIRGSGGQFF.